Here is one T cell receptor (beta chain) with its context. Its antigen is unknown. Autoimmune disease history or systemic immunosuppression led to patients being barred. These data are taken from a study of OX40 agonist ivuxolimab in advanced cancers. On the study more broadly: The patients received ivuxolimab by intravenous route every 2 weeks at 0.01 to 10 mg/kg.

Repertoires were generated with immunoSEQ multiplex PCR, while TCRdb's copy carries only in-frame clones and drops some. The sample includes some 97,000 clones, about nine tenths of them seen just once. General study results and limits: In the expanded peripheral T cells, antigen specificity was never determined. Within 6 weeks, CD4+ and CD8+ blood T cells expanded clonally at 0.1 to 3.0 mg/kg.

CDR3 length: 15 amino acids. CDR1 and CDR2 (germline): SGHTA, FQGNSA. Trimming removed 1 base at V and 6 bases at J, with 13 bases between. The V and J genes are TRBV7-2 and TRBJ2-4, with D unresolved. This clonotype originated in an adult with an advanced solid tumor such as melanoma, head and neck, liver or kidney cancer. The specimen was CD4+ or CD8+ T cells sorted from blood, collected in a trial of the OX40 agonist ivuxolimab. The CDR3 nucleotides read TGTGCCAGCAGCTTAGGTACAACCCGGGCAAACATTCAGTACTTC. Translated: CASSLGTTRANIQYF.